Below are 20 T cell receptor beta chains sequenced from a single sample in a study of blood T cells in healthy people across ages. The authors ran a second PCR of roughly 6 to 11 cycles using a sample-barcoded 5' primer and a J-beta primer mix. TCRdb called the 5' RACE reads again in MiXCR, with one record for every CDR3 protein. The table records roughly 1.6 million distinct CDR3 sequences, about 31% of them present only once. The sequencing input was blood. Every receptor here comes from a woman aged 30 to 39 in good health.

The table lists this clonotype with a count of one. The CDR3 sequence is CASKYRVKSEKLFF. The CDR3 DNA reads TGTGCCAGCAAATACAGGGTTAAGAGTGAAAAACTGTTTTTT. This sequence joins TRBV27 and TRBJ1-4, with a possible D match to TRBD1 (6 bases). Germline CDR1 MNHEY, CDR2 SMNVEV (reference sequence). V was pared by 7 bases and J by 7 bases, with 16 bases between. CDR3 length equals 14 residues.

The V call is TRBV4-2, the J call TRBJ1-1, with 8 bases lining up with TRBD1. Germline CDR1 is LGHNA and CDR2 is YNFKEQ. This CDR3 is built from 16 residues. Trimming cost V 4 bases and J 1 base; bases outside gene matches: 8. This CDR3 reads CASSLAPGTGNTEAFF. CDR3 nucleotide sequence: TGTGCCAGCAGCCTAGCCCCCGGGACAGGGAACACTGAAGCTTTCTTT.

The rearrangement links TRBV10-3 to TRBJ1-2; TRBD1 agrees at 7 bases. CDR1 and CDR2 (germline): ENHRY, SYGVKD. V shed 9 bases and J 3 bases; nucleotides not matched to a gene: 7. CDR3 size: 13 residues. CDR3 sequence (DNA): TGTGCCATAGTGGACAGGCCGGACTATGGCTACACCTTC. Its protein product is CAIVDRPDYGYTF.

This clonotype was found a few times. The CDR3 sequence is CATSEQQAPNVLTF. For the CDR3, the DNA is TGTGCCACCAGTGAGCAGCAGGCCCCCAACGTCCTGACTTTC. J is TRBJ2-6 and V is TRBV24-1; D is undetermined. The V gene lost 4 bases and the J gene lost 8 bases, with 11 bases spanning the gap. Per germline, CDR1 KGHDR and CDR2 SFDVKD. The CDR3 has 14 amino acids.

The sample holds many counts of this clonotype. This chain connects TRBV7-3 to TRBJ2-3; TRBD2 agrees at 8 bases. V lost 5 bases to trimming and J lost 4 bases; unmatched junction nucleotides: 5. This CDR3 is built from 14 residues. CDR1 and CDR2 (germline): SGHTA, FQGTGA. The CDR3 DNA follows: TGTGCCAGCAGCCAGGGACTAGGGGCAGATACGCAGTATTTT. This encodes CASSQGLGADTQYF.

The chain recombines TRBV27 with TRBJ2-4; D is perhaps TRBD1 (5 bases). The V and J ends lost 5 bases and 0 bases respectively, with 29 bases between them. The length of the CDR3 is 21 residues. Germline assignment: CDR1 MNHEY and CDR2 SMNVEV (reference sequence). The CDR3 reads CASSPRTVLPDRFIAKNIQYF. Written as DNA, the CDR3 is TGTGCCAGCAGTCCCCGCACCGTTTTGCCCGACAGATTTATAGCCAAAAACATTCAGTACTTC.

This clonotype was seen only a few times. CDR3 amino acids: CASSFGVGVYGYTF. CDR3 nucleotides: TGTGCCAGCAGCTTCGGGGTGGGTGTCTATGGCTACACCTTC. The rearrangement uses TRBV7-9 and TRBJ1-2; D gene uncertain. V gave up 3 bases and J gave up 4 bases, with 12 bases separating them. This CDR3 is built from 14 residues. CDR1 and CDR2 (germline): SEHNR, FQNEAQ (reference sequence).

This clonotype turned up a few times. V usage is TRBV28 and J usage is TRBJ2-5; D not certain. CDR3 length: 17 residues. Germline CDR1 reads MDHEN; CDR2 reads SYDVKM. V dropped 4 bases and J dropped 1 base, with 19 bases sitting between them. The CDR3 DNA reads TGTGCCAGCAGTTCCCTGATGGCAACCGACTCCCAAGAGACCCAGTACTTC. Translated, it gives CASSSLMATDSQETQYF.

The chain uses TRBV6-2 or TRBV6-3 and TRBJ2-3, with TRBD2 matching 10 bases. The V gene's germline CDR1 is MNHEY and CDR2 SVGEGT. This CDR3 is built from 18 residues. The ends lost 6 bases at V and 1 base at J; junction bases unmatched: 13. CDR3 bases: TGTGCCAGCAGCCACCGGACTAGCGGCCAGACCGGCACAGATACGCAGTATTTT. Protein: CASSHRTSGQTGTDTQYF.

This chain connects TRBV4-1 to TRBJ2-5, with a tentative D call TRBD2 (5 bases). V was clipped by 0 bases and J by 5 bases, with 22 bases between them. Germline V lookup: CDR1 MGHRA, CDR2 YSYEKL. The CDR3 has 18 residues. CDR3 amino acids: CASSQEDWSGRDCETQYF. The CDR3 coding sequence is TGCGCCAGCAGCCAAGAGGATTGGAGCGGTCGAGATTGTGAGACCCAGTACTTC.

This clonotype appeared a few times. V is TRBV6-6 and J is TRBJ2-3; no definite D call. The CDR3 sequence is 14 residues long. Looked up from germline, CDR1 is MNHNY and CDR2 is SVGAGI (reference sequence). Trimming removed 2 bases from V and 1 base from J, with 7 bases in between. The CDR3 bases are TGTGCCAGCAGTTACGGGCCCGGCACAGATACGCAGTATTTT. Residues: CASSYGPGTDTQYF.

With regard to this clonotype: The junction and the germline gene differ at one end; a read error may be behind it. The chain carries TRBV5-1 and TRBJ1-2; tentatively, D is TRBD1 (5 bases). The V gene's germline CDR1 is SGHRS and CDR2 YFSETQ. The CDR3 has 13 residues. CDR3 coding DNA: TGCGCCAGCAACTTGGGACCTATCTATGGCTACACCTTC. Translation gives CASNLGPIYGYTF. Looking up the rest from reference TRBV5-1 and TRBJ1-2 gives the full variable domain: KAGVTQTPRYLIKTRGQQVTLSCSPISGHRSVSWYQQTPGQGLQFLFEYFSETQRNKGNFPGRFSGRQFSNSRSEMNVSTLELGDSALYLCASNLGPIYGYTFGSGTRLTVV.

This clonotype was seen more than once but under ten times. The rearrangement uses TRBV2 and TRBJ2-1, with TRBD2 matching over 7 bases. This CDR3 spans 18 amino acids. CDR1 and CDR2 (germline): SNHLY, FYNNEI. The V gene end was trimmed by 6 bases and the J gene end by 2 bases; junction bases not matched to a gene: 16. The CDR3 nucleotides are TGTGCCAGCAGGCCCCCTAGCTCCTACCGGGGGGCCTACAATGAGCAGTTCTTC. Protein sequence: CASRPPSSYRGAYNEQFF.

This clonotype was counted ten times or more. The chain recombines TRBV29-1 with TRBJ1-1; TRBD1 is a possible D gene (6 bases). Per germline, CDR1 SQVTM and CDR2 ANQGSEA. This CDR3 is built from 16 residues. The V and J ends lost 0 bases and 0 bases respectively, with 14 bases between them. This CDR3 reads CSVEDLVGQMNTEAFF. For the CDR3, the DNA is TGCAGCGTTGAAGATCTGGTAGGACAGATGAACACTGAAGCTTTCTTT.

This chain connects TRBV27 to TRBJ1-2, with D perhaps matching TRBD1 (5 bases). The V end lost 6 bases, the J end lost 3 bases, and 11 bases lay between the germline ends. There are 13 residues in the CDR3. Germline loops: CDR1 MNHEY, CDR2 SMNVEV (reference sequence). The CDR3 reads CASSWGPDYGYTF. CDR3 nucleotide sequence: TGTGCCAGCAGCTGGGGCCCCGACTATGGCTACACCTTC.

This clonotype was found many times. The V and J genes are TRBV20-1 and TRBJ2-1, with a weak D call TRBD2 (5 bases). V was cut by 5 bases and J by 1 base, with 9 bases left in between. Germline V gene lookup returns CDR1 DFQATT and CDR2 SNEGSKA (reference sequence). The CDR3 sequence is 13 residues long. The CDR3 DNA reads TGCAGTGCTGGAGGACTTTCCTACAATGAGCAGTTCTTC. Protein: CSAGGLSYNEQFF.

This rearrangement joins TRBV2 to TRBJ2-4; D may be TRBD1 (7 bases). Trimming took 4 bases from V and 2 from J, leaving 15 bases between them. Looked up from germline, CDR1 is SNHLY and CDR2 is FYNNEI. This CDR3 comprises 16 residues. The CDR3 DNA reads TGTGCCAGCAGTGCTGGCAGGGGGGTGACCAAAAACATTCAGTACTTC. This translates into CASSAGRGVTKNIQYF.

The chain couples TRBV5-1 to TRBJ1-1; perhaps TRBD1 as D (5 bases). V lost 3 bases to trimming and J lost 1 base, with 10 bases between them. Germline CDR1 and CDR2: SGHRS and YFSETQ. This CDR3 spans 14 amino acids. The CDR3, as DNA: TGCGCCAGCAGCTCCGGACACACGAACACTGAAGCTTTCTTT. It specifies CASSSGHTNTEAFF.

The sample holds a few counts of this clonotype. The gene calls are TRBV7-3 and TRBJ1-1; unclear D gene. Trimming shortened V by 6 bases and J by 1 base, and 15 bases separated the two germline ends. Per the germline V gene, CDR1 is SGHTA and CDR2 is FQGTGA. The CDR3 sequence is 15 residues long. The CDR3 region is CASSLGSPKNTEAFF. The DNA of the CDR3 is TGTGCCAGCAGTTTAGGTAGCCCAAAGAACACTGAAGCTTTCTTT.

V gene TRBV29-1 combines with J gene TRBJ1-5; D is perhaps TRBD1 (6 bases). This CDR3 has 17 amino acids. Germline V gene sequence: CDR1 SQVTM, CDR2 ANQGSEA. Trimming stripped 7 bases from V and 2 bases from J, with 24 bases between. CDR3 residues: CSALNGGRRGGNQPQHF. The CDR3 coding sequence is TGCAGCGCTCTCAACGGGGGCCGTCGAGGGGGCAATCAGCCCCAGCATTTT.